This TCR beta chain was sequenced during a study of blood T cells in healthy people across ages. Using a J-beta primer mix together with a sample-barcoded 5' primer, a second PCR was run for roughly 6 to 12 cycles. A single record per CDR3 protein comes from TCRdb applying MiXCR to the 5' RACE reads. The sample consists of about 1.5 million distinct CDR3 sequences, 42% of them appearing once. CDR1 is SGHRS and CDR2 is YFSETQ in the germline V gene. This CDR3 has 14 amino acids. The junction had 6 bases not matched to a gene; V was cut back by 2 bases and J by 7 bases. This clonotype was seen only a few times.

Sequencing was performed on blood. The chain carries TRBV5-1 and TRBJ1-5, with 7 nucleotides matching TRBD1. This sequence originates from a woman younger than 30 in good health. This CDR3 is CASSFSGGIQPQHF. The CDR3 DNA follows: TGCGCCAGCAGCTTTTCAGGGGGTATCCAGCCCCAGCATTTT.